The next 6 T cell receptor beta chains were all read from a single sample in a study of blood T cell repertoires in COVID-19. The table came from immunoSEQ multiplex PCR; TCRdb's copy has only in-frame clones and leaves some out. The table includes 150,000 to 200,000 clones, approximately 80% detected once. The sequencing sample was made of PBMCs or T cells enriched from blood (not recorded which). Receptors were obtained from a woman between 50 and 59 years old who had recovered from COVID-19.

The rearrangement links TRBV4-2 to TRBJ1-2; 7 bases are a match to TRBD1. CDR1 LGHNA and CDR2 YNFKEQ come from the germline V gene. Losses at the gene ends were 6 bases for V and 4 bases for J; bases not matched to a gene: 8. This CDR3 comprises 14 residues. The CDR3 DNA is TGTGCCAGCAGACAGGGGTTTGACAGCTATGGCTACACCTTC. Residues: CASRQGFDSYGYTF.

The chain carries TRBV6-5 and TRBJ1-2; D is possibly TRBD1 (5 bases). The CDR3 is 14 residues long. Trimming shortened V by 2 bases and J by 6 bases, and 13 bases separated the two germline ends. CDR1 is MNHEY, CDR2 SVGAGI, per germline. CDR3 loop: CASSYGGRVDGYTF. CDR3 nucleotide sequence: TGTGCCAGCAGTTACGGTGGCAGGGTGGATGGCTACACCTTC.

Here the CDR3 DNA reads TGTGCCAGCTCACCTTTCCCAGACCAAGAGACCCAGTACTTC. This sequence encodes CASSPFPDQETQYF. The rearrangement links TRBV18 to TRBJ2-5; D unresolved. CDR3 length equals 14 residues. From germline, CDR1 is KGHSH and CDR2 LQKENI. Trimming cost V 3 bases and J 0 bases, with 8 bases left between them.

This clone came up once. V and J are TRBV6-5 and TRBJ2-2; 9 nucleotides line up with TRBD1. Trimming took 6 bases from V and 4 from J; bases not matched to a gene: 3. There are 14 residues in the CDR3. Germline values: CDR1 MNHEY, CDR2 SVGAGI. The CDR3 loop reads CASRHRGRTGELFF. The CDR3 nucleotides read TGTGCCAGCAGACACAGGGGGCGCACCGGGGAGCTGTTTTTT.

This chain links TRBV19 with TRBJ1-2, with a tentative D call TRBD1 (5 bases). This CDR3 has 15 amino acids. V lost 4 bases and J 0 bases, leaving 12 bases between the germline ends. CDR1 and CDR2 (germline): LNHDA, SQIVND (reference sequence). The CDR3, as DNA: TGTGCCAGTAGTAGAGGAACAGGTACTAACTATGGCTACACCTTC. Its protein is CASSRGTGTNYGYTF.

The V call is TRBV7-2, the J call TRBJ1-1; D may be TRBD1 (5 bases). Germline values: CDR1 SGHTA, CDR2 FQGNSA. This CDR3 contains 14 residues. Trimming stripped 4 bases from V and 5 bases from J, with 14 bases between. This chain's CDR3 is CASSSRGGWTEAFF. CDR3 nucleotides: TGTGCCAGCAGCTCTCGGGGGGGATGGACTGAAGCTTTCTTT.